This T cell receptor (beta chain) originates from a study of blood T cell repertoires in COVID-19 (dated by TCRdb to the early 2020s). Regarding the research as a whole: Collaborator samples came from the United States, Italy and Spain and covered acute and convalescent phases of COVID-19. The prospective study material was composed of cDNA or gDNA derived from T cells, B-cell-depleted T cells, or PBMCs. Deeply sampled blood TCRbeta repertoires from subjects exposed to, actively infected with, or recovered from COVID-19 were included in the dataset. A freely available public database, intended as a resource for researchers studying the immune response to SARS-CoV-2, is where the repertoires were released. The samples were drawn from two sources: the first 160 participants of the ongoing ImmuneRACE study, and approximately 1,300 subjects contributed by 6 global collaborators. Sample metadata almost always included a de-identified subject ID, COVID-19 status, age in years and sex. HLA class I and class II types, where available, came from metadata supplied by the sample provider rather than from assay-based typing. Overall study outcomes, separate from this receptor: Clinical and demographic metadata were provided uncurated, with the amount varying by source and participant.

Collaborating institutions collected whole blood in K2EDTA tubes following their own protocols. For TCRbeta analysis, collaborators shipped samples in one of three forms: frozen whole blood, isolated PBMCs, or DNA extracted from either of those sample types. From a lookup of the germline V gene (reference sequence), CDR1 and CDR2 are SGHNT and YYREEE. The CDR3 numbers 15 residues from cysteine through phenylalanine. Only the CDR3 region is kept as DNA, spanning 45 bases read in frame from base 1. V has 2 bases trimmed and J has 3 bases trimmed; junction bases matching no gene number 6. TCRbeta CDR3 regions were amplified from genomic DNA by means of the immunoSEQ Assay, a bias-controlled multiplex PCR. The study's own analysis went as follows. The number of nucleated cells in each sample was estimated by amplification of reference gene primers within the assay. To quantify the absolute abundance of each unique TCRbeta CDR3 rearrangement, sequence reads were collapsed and filtered. Productive Simpson clonality was computed per sample as the square root of Simpson's diversity index over productive rearrangements. Drawn from immuneACCESS, this table holds only the in-frame rearrangements with V and J called that TCRdb kept. Clones are partly lost; checked studies trace under half to an unresolved V gene and leave the rest unexplained. The DNA gave D and trimming, while V, J and clone size come from that table. This sample has about 80,000 clones in its table, and approximately 86% of those were observed once. The ten largest clones take up over 15% of the sample.

This clone has only one observation. Its antigen remains unidentified. Base qualities are not recorded, but no much larger clone differs from it by a single base. The TCR sequence derives from a man of 80 years or more with active or convalescent COVID-19. The sequencing sample was made of peripheral blood. The chain is made from TRBV5-4 and TRBJ2-3; 7 bases in between match TRBD2. The CDR3 corresponds to CASSFGSGATDTQYF. The sequenced DNA is TGTGCCAGCAGCTTTGGCAGCGGGGCGACAGATACGCAGTATTTT.